Shown below are 19 T cell receptor beta chains from a single sample sequenced in a study of cytomegalovirus exposure and HLA in healthy donors. This PCR relied on a set of 60 Vbeta primers and 13 Jbeta primers. This table comes from immunoSEQ multiplex PCR, and its TCRdb copy is limited to in-frame clones, with some not included. The sample shows roughly 290,000 clones, roughly 89% of them seen only once. Sequencing input: PBMCs. Source of these receptors: a woman younger than 35 in good health and CMV-seronegative.

The chain couples TRBV27 to TRBJ2-7; the D gene is possibly TRBD1 (6 bases). CDR1 MNHEY and CDR2 SMNVEV come from the germline V gene (reference sequence). The CDR3 spans 15 residues. Trimming took 2 bases from V and 4 from J, leaving 15 bases between them. The CDR3 sequence: CASSLLNPTGYEQYF. As DNA, the CDR3 is TGTGCCAGCAGTTTACTTAATCCTACAGGGTACGAGCAGTACTTC.

V is TRBV6-6 and J is TRBJ2-1, with D tentatively TRBD2 (6 bases). CDR1 and CDR2 (germline): MNHNY, SVGAGI (reference sequence). The CDR3 totals 15 residues. V gave up 0 bases and J gave up 8 bases, with 14 bases separating them. CDR3 nucleotide sequence: TGTGCCAGCAGTTACTCACGGGACGGCGGGGATGAGCAGTTCTTC. The encoded protein is CASSYSRDGGDEQFF.

The rearrangement uses TRBV27 and TRBJ1-2; 11 bases are shared with TRBD1. The CDR3 contains 14 residues. Germline CDR1 MNHEY, CDR2 SMNVEV (reference sequence). Trimming at V came to 5 bases and at J to 4 bases, leaving 3 bases not matched to a gene. The CDR3 reads CASSADRGPYGYTF. The CDR3 DNA reads TGTGCCAGCAGTGCGGACAGGGGGCCCTATGGCTACACCTTC.

V gene TRBV6-6 combines with J gene TRBJ1-6; 9 nucleotides line up with TRBD1. The CDR3 runs 13 residues. Germline assignment: CDR1 MNHNY and CDR2 SVGAGI (reference sequence). Trimming took 8 bases from V and 8 from J; bases not matched to a gene: 4. Written as DNA, the CDR3 is TGTGCCAGCGGAGACAGGGGGGATTCACCCCTCCACTTT. Amino acids: CASGDRGDSPLHF.

The chain links TRBV30 to TRBJ1-2; D is undetermined. The CDR3 runs to 14 residues. V lost 0 bases and J 3 bases, leaving 11 bases between the germline ends. Germline CDR1 and CDR2: GTSNPN and SVGIG (reference sequence). CDR3 nucleotide sequence: TGTGCCTGGAGTGTAGGGAGGAATGACTATGGCTACACCTTC. Its translation is CAWSVGRNDYGYTF.

The gene calls are TRBV18 and TRBJ1-4, with 7 bases aligning to TRBD1. This CDR3 has 13 residues. The trim removed 1 base at V and 8 bases at J, leaving 1 base unmatched. Per germline, CDR1 KGHSH and CDR2 LQKENI. The CDR3: CASSPRDREKLFF. The CDR3, as DNA: TGTGCCAGCTCACCACGGGACAGAGAAAAACTGTTTTTT.

The CDR3 here is CASSSSERGGNEQFF. CDR3 DNA sequence: TGTGCCAGCAGCTCGTCTGAGCGGGGGGGCAATGAGCAGTTCTTC. The chain carries TRBV6-6 and TRBJ2-1, with 10 positions matching TRBD2. The CDR3 has 15 amino acids. J gave up 6 bases and V 6 bases, and 8 bases lay outside the gene matches. The germline CDR1 and CDR2 sequences are MNHNY and SVGAGI (reference sequence).

The V call is TRBV6-6, the J call TRBJ2-7; a possible D gene is TRBD1 (6 bases). Trimming took off 5 bases at V and 0 bases at J, with 14 bases between the two ends. The CDR3 extends over 15 amino acids. Germline CDR1 MNHNY, CDR2 SVGAGI (reference sequence). The CDR3 coding sequence is TGTGCCAGCAGTCCGACCGAACAGGGCTCCTACGAGCAGTACTTC. The encoded protein is CASSPTEQGSYEQYF.

V is TRBV14 and J is TRBJ1-1; possible D gene TRBD1, 5 bases. This CDR3 spans 16 amino acids. Germline CDR1 SGHDN, CDR2 FVKESK. Trimming took off 1 base at V and 5 bases at J, with 17 bases between the two ends. CDR3 loop: CASSQVRPVKGTEAFF. Written as DNA, the CDR3 is TGTGCCAGCAGCCAAGTCAGGCCGGTGAAGGGGACTGAAGCTTTCTTT.

The gene calls are TRBV10-2 and TRBJ1-1; D remains ambiguous. Germline CDR1 WSHSY, CDR2 SAAADI. This CDR3 is built from 13 residues. The V gene lost 3 bases and the J gene lost 4 bases, with 9 bases spanning the gap. CDR3: CASSEFTSTEAFF. In DNA, the CDR3 is TGCGCCAGCAGTGAATTTACAAGCACTGAAGCTTTCTTT.

The chain links TRBV27 to TRBJ1-2; TRBD1 matches at 10 bases. V was pared by 5 bases and J by 2 bases, with 11 bases of the junction left unmatched. The CDR3 length is 17 residues. Per the germline V gene, CDR1 is MNHEY and CDR2 is SMNVEV (reference sequence). The CDR3 coding sequence is TGTGCCAGCAGTCCCCGGGACAGGGGAAGGTCAAACTATGGCTACACCTTC. Encoded protein: CASSPRDRGRSNYGYTF.

V is TRBV28 and J is TRBJ1-2; TRBD1 aligns across 8 bases. In germline, CDR1 is MDHEN, CDR2 SYDVKM. This CDR3 has 12 residues. J was trimmed by 8 bases and V by 7 bases; bases with no gene match: 6. CDR3 residues: CASITGGFGYTF. The CDR3 region has the DNA TGTGCCAGCATCACAGGGGGGTTCGGCTACACCTTC.

The rearrangement joins TRBV9 to TRBJ2-5; TRBD1 is a possible D gene (6 bases). The length of the CDR3 is 14 residues. Germline loops: CDR1 SGDLS, CDR2 YYNGEE. V dropped 0 bases and J dropped 5 bases, with 11 bases sitting between them. CDR3 amino acids: CASSVDPGAETQYF. CDR3 DNA sequence: TGTGCCAGCAGCGTAGACCCAGGGGCCGAGACCCAGTACTTC.

Note on this clone: An end of the junction differs from the germline gene, which may be a read error. This sequence joins TRBV5-4 and TRBJ2-7; 11 bases align to TRBD2. The CDR3 covers 15 residues. CDR1 and CDR2 (germline): SGHNT, YYREEE (reference sequence). This CDR3 is CANSLSSGGFYEQYF. The CDR3 DNA follows: TGTGCCAACAGCTTGTCTAGCGGGGGGTTTTACGAGCAGTACTTC.

The V call is TRBV7-8, the J call TRBJ2-1; no clear D gene. The CDR3 runs to 16 residues. Germline V lookup: CDR1 SGHVS, CDR2 FQNEAQ. V dropped 6 bases and J dropped 1 base, with 16 bases sitting between them. The CDR3 here is CASSPLYPRSYNEQFF. CDR3 bases: TGTGCCAGCAGTCCCCTATATCCGAGGTCCTACAATGAGCAGTTCTTC.

This clone was observed a few times. V and J are TRBV5-1 and TRBJ2-5; 10 bases map to TRBD2. V shed 4 bases and J 3 bases; nucleotides not matched to a gene: 6. CDR1 and CDR2 from the germline V gene are SGHRS and YFSETQ. This CDR3 is 15 amino acids long. In DNA form, the CDR3 reads TGCGCCAGCAGCCCCAACGGACTAGCGGAAGAGACCCAGTACTTC. This translates into CASSPNGLAEETQYF.

The genes are TRBV30 and TRBJ1-5; TRBD1 is a possible D gene (6 bases). The CDR3 has 13 residues. Trimming stripped 8 bases from V and 7 bases from J, with 18 bases between. CDR1 is GTSNPN and CDR2 is SVGIG in the germline V gene (reference sequence). CDR3 amino acids: CALGKGGGQPQHF. DNA of the CDR3: TGTGCCCTCGGCAAGGGGGGGGGACAGCCCCAGCATTTT.

The chain couples TRBV19 to TRBJ1-2; possibly TRBD1 for D (6 bases). The CDR3 covers 13 residues. V dropped 5 bases and J dropped 7 bases, with 14 bases sitting between them. CDR1 is LNHDA, CDR2 SQIVND, per germline (reference sequence). CDR3 bases: TGTGCCAGTAGTCCAACAGGGTTTTTTGGCTACACCTTC. Translated, it gives CASSPTGFFGYTF.

The chain links TRBV18 to TRBJ1-3; no clear D gene. The CDR3 consists of 16 residues. CDR1 is KGHSH and CDR2 is LQKENI in the germline V gene. V was pared by 2 bases and J by 2 bases, with 13 bases between. The CDR3 DNA is TGTGCCAGCTCACCAGATTCTCTAAGAACTGGAAACACCATATATTTT. Its protein product is CASSPDSLRTGNTIYF.